This is a list of T cell receptor beta chains from one sample in a study of CD8+ T cells in alopecia areata. Assay: immunoSEQ multiplex PCR; the TCRdb copy retains only in-frame clones and omits some. This sample has fewer than 250,000 clones, with roughly 64% found just once. The source material was CD4+ T cells sorted from blood, sampled at week 4, from a patient treated with tofacitinib. The receptors were sampled from a human donor with alopecia areata. Both conserved end residues are part of each CDR3. Fields, in order: D gene, V gene, J gene, clone size, CDR3 protein, CDR3 DNA. The D gene is left open where the match is weak. Size tells how often a clone was seen (once, few, many) or the class of an expanded clone, and some rows leave it out.

D gene: .; V gene: TRBV14; J gene: TRBJ2-7; clone size: .; CDR3 protein: CASSPLLGEGYEQYF; CDR3 DNA: TGTGCCAGCAGCCCCCTCTTGGGAGAAGGCTACGAGCAGTACTTC
D gene: TRBD1; V gene: TRBV29-1; J gene: TRBJ1-2; clone size: .; CDR3 protein: CSVERDRGLQGYTF; CDR3 DNA: TGCAGCGTTGAGCGGGACAGGGGGCTTCAAGGCTACACCTTC
D gene: .; V gene: TRBV28; J gene: TRBJ2-3; clone size: few; CDR3 protein: CASSLQIDTQYF; CDR3 DNA: TGTGCCAGCAGTTTACAAATAGATACGCAGTATTTT
D gene: .; V gene: TRBV25-1; J gene: TRBJ1-4; clone size: .; CDR3 protein: CASRAGVTNEKLFF; CDR3 DNA: TGTGCCAGCAGAGCAGGTGTTACTAATGAAAAACTGTTTTTT
D gene: .; V gene: TRBV30; J gene: TRBJ2-7; clone size: .; CDR3 protein: CAWRSFHYSYEQYF; CDR3 DNA: TGTGCCTGGAGGTCCTTTCATTACTCCTACGAGCAGTACTTC
D gene: TRBD2; V gene: TRBV27; J gene: TRBJ2-5; clone size: .; CDR3 protein: CASSFNRGGIETQYF; CDR3 DNA: TGTGCCAGCAGTTTTAATCGCGGGGGAATAGAGACCCAGTACTTC
D gene: .; V gene: TRBV6-5; J gene: TRBJ2-7; clone size: few; CDR3 protein: CASSPLYEQYF; CDR3 DNA: TGTGCCAGCAGTCCCCTTTACGAGCAGTACTTC
D gene: TRBD2; V gene: TRBV7-2; J gene: TRBJ2-3; clone size: .; CDR3 protein: CASSPQGLESATQYF; CDR3 DNA: TGTGCCAGCAGCCCCCAAGGACTAGAGTCCGCTACGCAGTATTTT
D gene: .; V gene: TRBV6-5; J gene: TRBJ1-2; clone size: .; CDR3 protein: CASTKWGRDYGYTF; CDR3 DNA: TGTGCCAGCACTAAATGGGGACGGGACTATGGCTACACCTTC
D gene: TRBD1; V gene: TRBV29-1; J gene: TRBJ1-1; clone size: .; CDR3 protein: CSVVLDRETEAFF; CDR3 DNA: TGCAGCGTGGTTCTGGACAGGGAGACTGAAGCTTTCTTT
D gene: .; V gene: TRBV27; J gene: TRBJ1-5; clone size: .; CDR3 protein: CASSSRIGGLQPQHF; CDR3 DNA: TGTGCCAGCAGTTCTAGAATCGGGGGCCTTCAGCCCCAGCATTTT
D gene: TRBD1; V gene: TRBV29-1; J gene: TRBJ2-2; clone size: few; CDR3 protein: CSAGQGQTQSTGELFF; CDR3 DNA: TGCAGCGCCGGACAGGGGCAGACCCAAAGCACCGGGGAGCTGTTTTTT
D gene: TRBD2; V gene: TRBV4-3; J gene: TRBJ2-1; clone size: .; CDR3 protein: CASSQVGLAGYNEQFF; CDR3 DNA: TGCGCCAGCAGCCAAGTGGGGCTAGCGGGCTACAATGAGCAGTTCTTC
D gene: .; V gene: TRBV18; J gene: TRBJ1-6; clone size: few; CDR3 protein: CASSPTAGNAPLHF; CDR3 DNA: TGTGCCAGCTCACCAACCGCGGGGAATGCACCCCTCCACTTT
D gene: .; V gene: TRBV30; J gene: TRBJ1-1; clone size: .; CDR3 protein: CAWSGEFNTEAFF; CDR3 DNA: TGTGCCTGGAGTGGAGAGTTTAACACTGAAGCTTTCTTT
D gene: .; V gene: TRBV9; J gene: TRBJ1-1; clone size: .; CDR3 protein: CASSVMTVENTEAFF; CDR3 DNA: TGTGCCAGCAGCGTGATGACAGTCGAGAACACTGAAGCTTTCTTT
D gene: .; V gene: TRBV6-6; J gene: TRBJ2-7; clone size: .; CDR3 protein: CASSIHPGTSYEQYF; CDR3 DNA: TGTGCGAGCAGCATCCATCCGGGGACCTCCTACGAGCAGTACTTC
D gene: .; V gene: TRBV19; J gene: TRBJ1-2; clone size: .; CDR3 protein: CASSPDGNYGYTF; CDR3 DNA: TGTGCCAGTAGTCCAGACGGAAACTATGGCTACACCTTC
D gene: TRBD1; V gene: TRBV30; J gene: TRBJ1-2; clone size: .; CDR3 protein: CASNRPGQGYGYTF; CDR3 DNA: TGTGCCTCAAATAGACCGGGACAGGGCTATGGCTACACCTTC
D gene: TRBD1; V gene: TRBV9; J gene: TRBJ1-5; clone size: .; CDR3 protein: CASSVGGQGREPQHF; CDR3 DNA: TGTGCCAGCAGCGTAGGGGGACAGGGGAGAGAGCCCCAGCATTTT
D gene: TRBD1; V gene: TRBV9; J gene: TRBJ2-2; clone size: .; CDR3 protein: CASTEGQTNTGELFF; CDR3 DNA: TGTGCCAGCACCGAGGGACAGACGAACACCGGGGAGCTGTTTTTT
D gene: TRBD1; V gene: TRBV25-1; J gene: TRBJ1-1; clone size: once; CDR3 protein: CASSPHRGNVGREAFF; CDR3 DNA: TGTGCCAGCAGTCCACACAGGGGGAACGTCGGGAGGGAAGCTTTCTTT
D gene: TRBD1; V gene: TRBV25-1; J gene: TRBJ1-6; clone size: .; CDR3 protein: CASSLRTGGSPLHF; CDR3 DNA: TGTGCCAGCAGCCTACGGACAGGGGGCTCACCCCTCCACTTT
D gene: TRBD2; V gene: TRBV7-9; J gene: TRBJ2-3; clone size: .; CDR3 protein: CASSFWTSGGDTQYF; CDR3 DNA: TGTGCCAGCAGCTTTTGGACTAGCGGTGGGGATACGCAGTATTTT
D gene: .; V gene: TRBV30; J gene: TRBJ2-1; clone size: .; CDR3 protein: CAWSTTTGSGEQFF; CDR3 DNA: TGTGCCTGGAGTACAACGACAGGCTCTGGTGAGCAGTTCTTC
D gene: .; V gene: TRBV11-1; J gene: TRBJ1-2; clone size: .; CDR3 protein: CASSFGGNYGYTF; CDR3 DNA: TGTGCCAGCAGCTTTGGAGGGAACTATGGCTACACCTTC
D gene: .; V gene: TRBV7-2; J gene: TRBJ1-6; clone size: .; CDR3 protein: CASSPGDGYSPLHF; CDR3 DNA: TGTGCCAGCAGCCCGGGGGATGGGTATTCACCCCTCCACTTT
D gene: .; V gene: TRBV13; J gene: TRBJ2-1; clone size: .; CDR3 protein: CASSFNLLSSYNEQFF; CDR3 DNA: TGTGCCAGCAGCTTTAACTTGCTGAGCTCCTACAATGAGCAGTTCTTC
D gene: TRBD1; V gene: TRBV29-1; J gene: TRBJ2-7; clone size: few; CDR3 protein: CSVEGQGLNEQYF; CDR3 DNA: TGCAGCGTTGAGGGACAGGGCCTTAACGAGCAGTACTTC
D gene: TRBD2; V gene: TRBV29-1; J gene: TRBJ2-1; clone size: few; CDR3 protein: CSVAFRLAGDREQFF; CDR3 DNA: TGCAGCGTTGCTTTTCGGCTAGCGGGGGACCGAGAGCAGTTCTTC
D gene: .; V gene: TRBV5-4; J gene: TRBJ1-2; clone size: few; CDR3 protein: CASRPFGGYGYTF; CDR3 DNA: TGTGCCAGCAGGCCCTTCGGGGGCTATGGCTACACCTTC
D gene: TRBD1; V gene: TRBV29-1; J gene: TRBJ1-1; clone size: few; CDR3 protein: CSVRQGTTEAFF; CDR3 DNA: TGCAGCGTGAGACAGGGGACCACTGAAGCTTTCTTT
D gene: .; V gene: TRBV20-1; J gene: TRBJ1-1; clone size: .; CDR3 protein: CSVLGNAEAFF; CDR3 DNA: TGCAGTGTTCTGGGGAACGCTGAAGCTTTCTTT
D gene: TRBD2; V gene: TRBV30; J gene: TRBJ2-7; clone size: few; CDR3 protein: CAWEPLGGNSGYEQYF; CDR3 DNA: TGTGCCTGGGAGCCTTTGGGAGGGAACTCAGGCTACGAGCAGTACTTC
D gene: TRBD1; V gene: TRBV19; J gene: TRBJ2-5; clone size: .; CDR3 protein: CASSPWDSQETQYF; CDR3 DNA: TGTGCCAGTAGTCCGTGGGACAGCCAAGAGACCCAGTACTTC
D gene: .; V gene: TRBV7-2; J gene: TRBJ2-7; clone size: .; CDR3 protein: CASSLVSWADEQYF; CDR3 DNA: TGTGCCAGCAGCTTAGTAAGCTGGGCGGACGAGCAGTACTTC
D gene: .; V gene: TRBV25-1; J gene: TRBJ2-5; clone size: .; CDR3 protein: CASSEWRETQYF; CDR3 DNA: TGTGCCAGCAGTGAATGGAGAGAGACCCAGTACTTC
D gene: .; V gene: TRBV5-5; J gene: TRBJ2-5; clone size: many; CDR3 protein: CASSTTGSETQYF; CDR3 DNA: TGTGCCAGCAGCACCACAGGGTCAGAGACCCAGTACTTC
D gene: TRBD1; V gene: TRBV10-3; J gene: TRBJ2-5; clone size: few; CDR3 protein: CAISWTGVETQYF; CDR3 DNA: TGTGCCATCAGCTGGACAGGGGTAGAGACCCAGTACTTC
D gene: TRBD2; V gene: TRBV7-2; J gene: TRBJ2-2; clone size: .; CDR3 protein: CASSRGLAGGLGTGELFF; CDR3 DNA: TGTGCCAGCAGCCGTGGACTAGCGGGGGGGCTGGGCACCGGGGAGCTGTTTTTT
D gene: .; V gene: TRBV7-9; J gene: TRBJ1-2; clone size: few; CDR3 protein: CASSYRATGPYGYTF; CDR3 DNA: TGTGCCAGCAGCTATAGGGCAACAGGGCCTTATGGCTACACCTTC
D gene: TRBD1; V gene: TRBV27; J gene: TRBJ1-2; clone size: .; CDR3 protein: CASSLKGQGIYGYTF; CDR3 DNA: TGTGCCAGCAGTTTAAAGGGACAGGGGATCTATGGCTACACCTTC
D gene: .; V gene: TRBV29-1; J gene: TRBJ1-3; clone size: .; CDR3 protein: CSVDRGRNTIYF; CDR3 DNA: TGCAGCGTGGACAGAGGACGGAACACCATATATTTT
D gene: .; V gene: TRBV5-6; J gene: TRBJ1-6; clone size: .; CDR3 protein: CASSLWDGNYNSPLHF; CDR3 DNA: TGTGCCAGCAGCTTGTGGGACGGAAACTATAATTCACCCCTCCACTTT
D gene: TRBD1; V gene: TRBV11-2; J gene: TRBJ2-7; clone size: .; CDR3 protein: CASSWTGLSYEQYF; CDR3 DNA: TGTGCCAGCAGCTGGACAGGCTTATCCTACGAGCAGTACTTC
D gene: .; V gene: TRBV6-1; J gene: TRBJ2-3; clone size: .; CDR3 protein: CASSEAGSLRSDTQYF; CDR3 DNA: TGTGCCAGCAGTGAAGCGGGGAGTCTAAGGTCCGATACGCAGTATTTT
D gene: .; V gene: TRBV19; J gene: TRBJ2-7; clone size: medium-sized; CDR3 protein: CASSASQGSATEQYF; CDR3 DNA: TGTGCCAGTAGTGCATCCCAGGGATCGGCGACCGAGCAGTACTTC
D gene: .; V gene: TRBV7-2; J gene: TRBJ2-3; clone size: .; CDR3 protein: CASSPLGGILTDTQYF; CDR3 DNA: TGTGCCAGCAGCCCTCTTGGCGGGATACTCACAGATACGCAGTATTTT
D gene: .; V gene: TRBV30; J gene: TRBJ2-2; clone size: few; CDR3 protein: CAWKLSGATGELFF; CDR3 DNA: TGTGCCTGGAAGTTGAGCGGAGCCACCGGGGAGCTGTTTTTT
D gene: .; V gene: TRBV7-2; J gene: TRBJ1-6; clone size: .; CDR3 protein: CASSLGLGEHSPLHF; CDR3 DNA: TGTGCCAGCAGCTTAGGATTAGGGGAGCATTCACCCCTCCACTTT
D gene: .; V gene: TRBV7-9; J gene: TRBJ2-3; clone size: few; CDR3 protein: CASSSLVGTDTQYF; CDR3 DNA: TGTGCCAGCAGCTCTCTGGTCGGCACAGATACGCAGTATTTT